The clone carrying this T cell receptor beta chain was detected a few times. Its antigen remains unknown. The CDR3 consists of 13 residues. CDR1 and CDR2 (germline): KGHDR, SFDVKD. With 5 bases removed from V and 8 bases from J, the gap between germline ends came to 12 bases. Amplified regions were TCR beta CDR3 sequences from RNA transcripts. Using the HTBI primer set, a first-round RT-PCR was run on the TCR CDR3. TCRdb processed the multiplex PCR reads anew with MiXCR; each CDR3 protein has one entry. The sample lists some 340,000 distinct CDR3 sequences; roughly 13% were seen once. The data originate from a study of T cells in Graves' hyperthyroidism and ophthalmopathy. Study outcomes and limitations: Within blood appeared most thyroid clonotypes that had expanded above 0.001.

Patients with ophthalmopathy all had a Clinical Activity Score of at least 3, a NOSPECS grade of at least 4 and duration under 3 months. PBMCs stemmed from around 10 ml fresh peripheral blood. This clonotype originated in a woman in her forties with Graves' ophthalmopathy. Sequencing was done on a sample of blood. The J gene is TRBJ2-1, the V gene TRBV24-1; no clear D. The CDR3, as DNA: TGTGCCACCAGTGTTTTAGGTAGCTATGAGCAGTTCTTC. Encoded protein: CATSVLGSYEQFF.